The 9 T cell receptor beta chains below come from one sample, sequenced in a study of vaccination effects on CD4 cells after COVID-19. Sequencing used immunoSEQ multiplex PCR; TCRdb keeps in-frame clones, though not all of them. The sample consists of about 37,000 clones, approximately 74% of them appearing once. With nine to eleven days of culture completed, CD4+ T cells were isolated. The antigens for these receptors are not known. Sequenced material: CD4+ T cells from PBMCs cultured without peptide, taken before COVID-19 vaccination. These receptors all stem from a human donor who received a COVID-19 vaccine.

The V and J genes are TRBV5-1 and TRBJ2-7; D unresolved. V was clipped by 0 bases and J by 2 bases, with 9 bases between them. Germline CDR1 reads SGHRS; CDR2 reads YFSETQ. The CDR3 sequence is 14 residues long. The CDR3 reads CASSLVGEAYEQYF. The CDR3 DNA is TGCGCCAGCAGCTTGGTTGGGGAAGCCTACGAGCAGTACTTC.

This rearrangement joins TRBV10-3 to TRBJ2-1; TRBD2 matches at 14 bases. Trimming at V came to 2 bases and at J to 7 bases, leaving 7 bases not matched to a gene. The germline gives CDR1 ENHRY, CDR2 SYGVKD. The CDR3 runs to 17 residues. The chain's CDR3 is CAISEQYGTSGRNEQFF. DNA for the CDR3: TGTGCCATCAGTGAGCAATACGGGACTAGCGGGAGAAATGAGCAGTTCTTC.

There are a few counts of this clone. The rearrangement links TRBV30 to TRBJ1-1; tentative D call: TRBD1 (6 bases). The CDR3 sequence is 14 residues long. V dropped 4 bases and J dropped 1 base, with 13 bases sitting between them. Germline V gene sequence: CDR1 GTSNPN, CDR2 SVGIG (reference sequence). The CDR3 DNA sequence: TGTGCCTGGATCTTACAGGGAGAGAACACTGAAGCTTTCTTT. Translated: CAWILQGENTEAFF. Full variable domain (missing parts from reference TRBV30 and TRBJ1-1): SQTIHQWPATLVQPVGSPLSLECTVEGTSNPNLYWYRQAAGRGLQLLFYSVGIGQISSEVPQNLSASRPQDRQFILSSKKLLLSDSGFYLCAWILQGENTEAFFGQGTRLTVV.

For the CDR3, the DNA is TGTGCCTGGAGTGTGCATGGTGGCTTCACAGATACGCAGTATTTT. Amino acids: CAWSVHGGFTDTQYF. The chain joins TRBV30 to TRBJ2-3; D gene unclear. The CDR3 consists of 15 residues. Trimming took 0 bases from V and 2 from J, leaving 12 bases between them. The germline gives CDR1 GTSNPN, CDR2 SVGIG (reference sequence).

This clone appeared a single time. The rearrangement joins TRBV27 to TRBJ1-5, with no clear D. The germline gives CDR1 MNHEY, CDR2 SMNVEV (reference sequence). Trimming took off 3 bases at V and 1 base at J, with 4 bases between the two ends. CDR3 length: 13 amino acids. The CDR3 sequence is CASSFDSNQPQHF. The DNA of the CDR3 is TGTGCCAGCAGTTTTGACAGCAATCAGCCCCAGCATTTT.

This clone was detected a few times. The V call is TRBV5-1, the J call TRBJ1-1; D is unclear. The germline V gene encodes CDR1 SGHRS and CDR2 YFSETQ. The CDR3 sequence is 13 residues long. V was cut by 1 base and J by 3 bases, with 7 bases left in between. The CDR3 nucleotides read TGCGCCAGCAGCTTGCTCGGGCACACTGAAGCTTTCTTT. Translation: CASSLLGHTEAFF.

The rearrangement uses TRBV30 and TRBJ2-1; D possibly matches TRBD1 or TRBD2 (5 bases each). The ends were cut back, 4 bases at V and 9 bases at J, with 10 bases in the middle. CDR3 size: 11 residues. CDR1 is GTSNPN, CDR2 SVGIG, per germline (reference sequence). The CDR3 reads CAWTWGFEQFF. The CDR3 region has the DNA TGTGCCTGGACCTGGGGGTTTGAGCAGTTCTTC.

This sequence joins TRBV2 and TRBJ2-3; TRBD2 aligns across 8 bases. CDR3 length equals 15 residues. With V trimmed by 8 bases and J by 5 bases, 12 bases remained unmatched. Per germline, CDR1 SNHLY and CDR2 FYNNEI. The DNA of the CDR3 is TGTGCCAGCGCTACTCTAGCGGGCGTGGGAGATACGCAGTATTTT. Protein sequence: CASATLAGVGDTQYF.

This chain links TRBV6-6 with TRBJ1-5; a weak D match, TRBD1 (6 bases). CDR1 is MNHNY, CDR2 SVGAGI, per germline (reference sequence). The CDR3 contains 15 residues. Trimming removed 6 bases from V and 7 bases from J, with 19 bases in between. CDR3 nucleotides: TGTGCCAGCAGCCAAGTTACAGGGCCTGGCCAGCCCCAGCATTTT. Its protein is CASSQVTGPGQPQHF.